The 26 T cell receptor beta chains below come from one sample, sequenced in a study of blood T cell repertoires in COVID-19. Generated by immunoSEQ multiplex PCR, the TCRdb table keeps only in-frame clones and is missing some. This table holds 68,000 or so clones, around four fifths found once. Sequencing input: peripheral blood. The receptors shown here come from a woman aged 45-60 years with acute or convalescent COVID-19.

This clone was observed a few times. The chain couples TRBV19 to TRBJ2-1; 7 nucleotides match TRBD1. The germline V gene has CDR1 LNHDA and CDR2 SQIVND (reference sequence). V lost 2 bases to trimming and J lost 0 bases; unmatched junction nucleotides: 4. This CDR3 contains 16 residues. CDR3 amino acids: CASSISGQSSYNEQFF. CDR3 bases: TGTGCCAGTAGTATATCGGGACAGAGCTCCTACAATGAGCAGTTCTTC.

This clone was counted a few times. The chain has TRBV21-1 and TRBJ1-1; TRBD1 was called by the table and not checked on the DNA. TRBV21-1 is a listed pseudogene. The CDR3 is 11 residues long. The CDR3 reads CASSRQAEAFF. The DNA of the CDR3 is TGTGCCAGCAGTAGACAGGCTGAAGCTTTCTTT.

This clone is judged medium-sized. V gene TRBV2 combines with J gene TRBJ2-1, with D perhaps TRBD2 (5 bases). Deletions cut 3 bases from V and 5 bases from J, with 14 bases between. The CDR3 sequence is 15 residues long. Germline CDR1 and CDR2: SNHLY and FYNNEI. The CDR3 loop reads CASSEERGDNNEQFF. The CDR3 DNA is TGTGCCAGCAGTGAGGAACGGGGAGACAACAATGAGCAGTTCTTC.

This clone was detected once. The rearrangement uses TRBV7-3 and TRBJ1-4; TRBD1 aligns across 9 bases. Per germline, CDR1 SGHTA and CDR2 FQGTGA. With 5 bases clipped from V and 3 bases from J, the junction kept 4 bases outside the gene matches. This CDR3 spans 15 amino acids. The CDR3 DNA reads TGTGCCAGCAGCACCCGACAGGGGGCTAATGAAAAACTGTTTTTT. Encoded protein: CASSTRQGANEKLFF.

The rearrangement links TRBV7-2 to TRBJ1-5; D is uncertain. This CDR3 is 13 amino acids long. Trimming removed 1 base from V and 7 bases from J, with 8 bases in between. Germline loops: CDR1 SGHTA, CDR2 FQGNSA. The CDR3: CASSLGEGQPQHF. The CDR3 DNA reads TGTGCCAGCAGCTTAGGGGAGGGCCAGCCCCAGCATTTT. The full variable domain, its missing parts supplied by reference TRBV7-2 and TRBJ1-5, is GAGVSQSPSNKVTEKGKDVELRCDPISGHTALYWYRQSLGQGLEFLIYFQGNSAPDKSGLPSDRFSAERTGGSVSTLTIQRTQQEDSAVYLCASSLGEGQPQHFGDGTRLSIL.

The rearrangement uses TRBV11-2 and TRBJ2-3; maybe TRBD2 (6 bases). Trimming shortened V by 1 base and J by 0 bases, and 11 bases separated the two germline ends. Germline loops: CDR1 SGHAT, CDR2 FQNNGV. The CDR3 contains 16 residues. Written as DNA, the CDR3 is TGTGCCAGCAGCTTAGGCGCGGGGTCTAGCACAGATACGCAGTATTTT. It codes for CASSLGAGSSTDTQYF.

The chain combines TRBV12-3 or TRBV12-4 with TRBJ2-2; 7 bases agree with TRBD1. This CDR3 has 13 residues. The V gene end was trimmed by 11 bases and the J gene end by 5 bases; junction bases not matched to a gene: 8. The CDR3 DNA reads TGTGCCGTAACAGGGGTTTCAACCGGGGAGCTGTTTTTT. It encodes CAVTGVSTGELFF.

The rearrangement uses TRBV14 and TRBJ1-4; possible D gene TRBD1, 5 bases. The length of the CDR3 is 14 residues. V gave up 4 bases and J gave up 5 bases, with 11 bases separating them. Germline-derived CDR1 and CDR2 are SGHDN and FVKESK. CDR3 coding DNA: TGTGCCAGCAGCCGTGTTGGGGGGAATGAAAAACTGTTTTTT. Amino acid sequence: CASSRVGGNEKLFF. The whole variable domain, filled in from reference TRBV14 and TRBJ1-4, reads EAGVTQFPSHSVIEKGQTVTLRCDPISGHDNLYWYRRVMGKEIKFLLHFVKESKQDESGMPNNRFLAERTGGTYSTLKVQPAELEDSGVYFCASSRVGGNEKLFFGSGTQLSVL.

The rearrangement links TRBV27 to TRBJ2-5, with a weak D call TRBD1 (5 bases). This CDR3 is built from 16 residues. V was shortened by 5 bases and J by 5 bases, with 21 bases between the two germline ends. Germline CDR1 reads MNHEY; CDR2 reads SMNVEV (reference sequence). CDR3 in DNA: TGTGCCAGCAGTGTTGGCCGCGGCAGGGTGAAGGAGACCCAGTACTTC. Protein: CASSVGRGRVKETQYF.

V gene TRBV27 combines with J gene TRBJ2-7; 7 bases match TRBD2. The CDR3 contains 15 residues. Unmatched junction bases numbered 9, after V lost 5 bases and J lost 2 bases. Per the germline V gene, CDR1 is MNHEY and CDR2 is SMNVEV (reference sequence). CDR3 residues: CASSPRGLLTYEQYF. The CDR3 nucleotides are TGTGCCAGCAGTCCACGGGGACTACTAACCTACGAGCAGTACTTC.

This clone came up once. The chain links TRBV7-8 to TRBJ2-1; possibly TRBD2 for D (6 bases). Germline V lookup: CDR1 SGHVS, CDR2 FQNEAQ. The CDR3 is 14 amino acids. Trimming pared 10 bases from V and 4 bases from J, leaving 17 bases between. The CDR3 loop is CATAPGLIYNEQFF. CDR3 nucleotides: TGTGCCACCGCCCCGGGACTCATTTACAATGAGCAGTTCTTC. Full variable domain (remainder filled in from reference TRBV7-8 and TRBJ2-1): GAGVSQSPRYKVAKRGQDVALRCDPISGHVSLFWYQQALGQGPEFLTYFQNEAQLDKSGLPSDRFFAERPEGSVSTLKIQRTQQEDSAVYLCATAPGLIYNEQFFGPGTRLTVL.

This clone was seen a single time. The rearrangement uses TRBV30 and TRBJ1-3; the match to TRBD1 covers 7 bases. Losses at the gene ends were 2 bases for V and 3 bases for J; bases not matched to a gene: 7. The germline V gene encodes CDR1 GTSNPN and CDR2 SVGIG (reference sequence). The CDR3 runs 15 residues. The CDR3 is CAWSPDRVYGNTIYF. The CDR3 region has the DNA TGTGCCTGGAGTCCAGACAGGGTCTATGGAAACACCATATATTTT.

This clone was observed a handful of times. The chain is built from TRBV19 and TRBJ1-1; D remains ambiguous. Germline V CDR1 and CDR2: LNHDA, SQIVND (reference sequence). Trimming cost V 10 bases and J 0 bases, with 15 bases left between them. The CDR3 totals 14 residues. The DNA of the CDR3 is TGTGCCACCATAAGGTCAGGCCTGAACACTGAAGCTTTCTTT. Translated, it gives CATIRSGLNTEAFF.

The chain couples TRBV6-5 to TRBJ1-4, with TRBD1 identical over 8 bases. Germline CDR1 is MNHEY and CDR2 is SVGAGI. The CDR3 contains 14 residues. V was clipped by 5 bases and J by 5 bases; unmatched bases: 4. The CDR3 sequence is CASSTGGGNEKLFF. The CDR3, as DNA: TGTGCCAGCAGTACAGGGGGAGGGAATGAAAAACTGTTTTTT.

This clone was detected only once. This CDR3 reads CASSLQGYEQFF. The CDR3 DNA sequence: TGTGCCAGCTCACTACAGGGATATGAGCAGTTCTTC. The chain employs TRBV18 and TRBJ2-1, with a weak D call TRBD1 (6 bases). The CDR3 loop spans 12 amino acids. The V and J ends lost 4 bases and 8 bases respectively, with 9 bases between them. CDR1 KGHSH and CDR2 LQKENI come from the germline V gene. The entire variable domain, with the rest obtained from reference TRBV18 and TRBJ2-1, is as follows: NAGVMQNPRHLVRRRGQEARLRCSPMKGHSHVYWYRQLPEEGLKFMVYLQKENIIDESGMPKERFSAEFPKEGPSILRIQQVVRGDSAAYFCASSLQGYEQFFGPGTRLTVL.

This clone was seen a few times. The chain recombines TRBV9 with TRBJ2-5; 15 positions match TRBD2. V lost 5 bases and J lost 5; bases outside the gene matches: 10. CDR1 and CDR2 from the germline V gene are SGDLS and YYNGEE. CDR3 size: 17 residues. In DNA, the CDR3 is TGTGCCAGCAGTGCAGACCCTGGGACTAGCGGGGGGGAGACCCAGTACTTC. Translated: CASSADPGTSGGETQYF.

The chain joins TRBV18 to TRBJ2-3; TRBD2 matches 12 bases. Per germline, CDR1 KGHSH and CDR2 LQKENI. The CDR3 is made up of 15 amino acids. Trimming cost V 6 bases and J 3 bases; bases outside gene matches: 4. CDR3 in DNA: TGTGCCAGCTCTCCGACTAGCGGGGGTACAGATACGCAGTATTTT. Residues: CASSPTSGGTDTQYF.

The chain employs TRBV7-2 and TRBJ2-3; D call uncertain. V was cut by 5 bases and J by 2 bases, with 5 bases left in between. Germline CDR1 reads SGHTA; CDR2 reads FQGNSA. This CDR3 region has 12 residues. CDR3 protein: CASSLSTDTQYF. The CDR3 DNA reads TGTGCCAGCAGCCTGTCCACAGATACGCAGTATTTT.

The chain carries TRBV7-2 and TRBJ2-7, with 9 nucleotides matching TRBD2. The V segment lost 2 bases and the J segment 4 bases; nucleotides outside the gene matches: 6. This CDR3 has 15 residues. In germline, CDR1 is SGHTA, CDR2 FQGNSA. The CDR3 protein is CASSLSGLALYEQYF. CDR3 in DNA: TGTGCCAGCAGCTTATCCGGACTAGCGCTTTACGAGCAGTACTTC.

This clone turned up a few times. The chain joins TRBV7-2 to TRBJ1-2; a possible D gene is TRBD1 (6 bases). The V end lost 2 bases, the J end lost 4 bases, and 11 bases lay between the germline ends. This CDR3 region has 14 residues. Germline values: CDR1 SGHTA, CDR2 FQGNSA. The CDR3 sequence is CASSLTGLLYGYTF. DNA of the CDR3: TGTGCCAGCAGCTTAACAGGGTTGCTCTATGGCTACACCTTC.

The CDR3, as DNA: TGCAGTGCAGCGGACAGTGGCTACACCTTC. Translation gives CSAADSGYTF. J is TRBJ1-2 and V is TRBV20-1, with D maybe TRBD1 (6 bases). The CDR3 runs 10 residues. Looked up from germline, CDR1 is DFQATT and CDR2 is SNEGSKA (reference sequence). Trimming took 6 bases from V and 7 from J, leaving 9 bases between them.

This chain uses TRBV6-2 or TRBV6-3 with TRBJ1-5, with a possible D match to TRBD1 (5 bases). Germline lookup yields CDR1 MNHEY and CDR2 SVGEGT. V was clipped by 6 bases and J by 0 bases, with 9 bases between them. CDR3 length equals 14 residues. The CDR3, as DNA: TGTGCCAGCAGCAACAGGCATAGCAATCAGCCCCAGCATTTT. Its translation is CASSNRHSNQPQHF.

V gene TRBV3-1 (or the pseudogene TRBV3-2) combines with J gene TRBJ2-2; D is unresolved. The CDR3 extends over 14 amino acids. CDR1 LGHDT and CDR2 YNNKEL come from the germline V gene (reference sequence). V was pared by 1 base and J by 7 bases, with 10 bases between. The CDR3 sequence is CASSQGILIGELFF. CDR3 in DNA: TGTGCCAGCAGCCAAGGTATACTCATCGGGGAGCTGTTTTTT.

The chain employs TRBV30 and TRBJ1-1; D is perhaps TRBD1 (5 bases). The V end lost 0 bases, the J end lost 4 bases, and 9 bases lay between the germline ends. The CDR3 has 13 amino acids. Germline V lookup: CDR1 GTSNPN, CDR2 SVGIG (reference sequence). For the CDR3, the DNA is TGTGCCTGGAGTGTACAGGTTGGCACTGAAGCTTTCTTT. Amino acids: CAWSVQVGTEAFF. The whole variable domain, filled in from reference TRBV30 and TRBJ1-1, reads SQTIHQWPATLVQPVGSPLSLECTVEGTSNPNLYWYRQAAGRGLQLLFYSVGIGQISSEVPQNLSASRPQDRQFILSSKKLLLSDSGFYLCAWSVQVGTEAFFGQGTRLTVV.

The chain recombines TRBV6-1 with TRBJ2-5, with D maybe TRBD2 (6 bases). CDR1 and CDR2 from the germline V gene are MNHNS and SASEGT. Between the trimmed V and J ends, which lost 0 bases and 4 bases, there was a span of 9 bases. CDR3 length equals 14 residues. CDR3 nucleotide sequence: TGTGCCAGCAGTGAAGCTGGAGGGAGAGAGACCCAGTACTTC. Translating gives CASSEAGGRETQYF.

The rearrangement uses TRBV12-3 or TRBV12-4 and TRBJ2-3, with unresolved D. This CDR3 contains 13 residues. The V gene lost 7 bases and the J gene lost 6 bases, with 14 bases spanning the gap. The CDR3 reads CASNLAPPDTQYF. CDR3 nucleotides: TGTGCCAGCAACTTAGCCCCCCCGGATACGCAGTATTTT.